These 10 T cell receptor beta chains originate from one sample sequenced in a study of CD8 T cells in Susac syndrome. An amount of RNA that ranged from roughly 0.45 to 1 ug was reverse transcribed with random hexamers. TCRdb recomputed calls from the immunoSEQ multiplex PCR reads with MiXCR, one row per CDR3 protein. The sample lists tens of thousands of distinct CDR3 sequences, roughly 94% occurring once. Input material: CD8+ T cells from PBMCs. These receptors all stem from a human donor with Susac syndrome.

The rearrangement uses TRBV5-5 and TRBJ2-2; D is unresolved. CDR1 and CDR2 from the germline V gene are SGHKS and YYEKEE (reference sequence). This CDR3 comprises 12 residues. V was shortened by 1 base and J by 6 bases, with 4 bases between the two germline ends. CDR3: CASSLLSGELFF. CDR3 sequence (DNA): TGTGCCAGCAGCTTGTTATCCGGGGAGCTGTTTTTT.

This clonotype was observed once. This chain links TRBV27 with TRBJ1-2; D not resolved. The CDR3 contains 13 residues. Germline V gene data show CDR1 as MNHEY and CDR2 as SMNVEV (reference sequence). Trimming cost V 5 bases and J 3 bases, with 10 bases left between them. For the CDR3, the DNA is TGTGCCAGCAGTCCAAGGGTTGACTATGGCTACACCTTC. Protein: CASSPRVDYGYTF.

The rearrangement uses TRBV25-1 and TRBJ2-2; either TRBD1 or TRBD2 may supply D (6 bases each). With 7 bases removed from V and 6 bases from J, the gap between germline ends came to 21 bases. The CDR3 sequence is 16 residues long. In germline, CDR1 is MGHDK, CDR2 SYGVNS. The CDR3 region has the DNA TGTGCCAGCATAGGGGGGCGGGGTTCCGGCGCCGGGGAGCTGTTTTTT. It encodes CASIGGRGSGAGELFF.

The CDR3 nucleotides read TGTGCCAGCAGTTCTCCAGAGGGTACCTACGAGCAGTACTTC. Translated: CASSSPEGTYEQYF. The chain couples TRBV13 to TRBJ2-7; possibly TRBD2 for D (5 bases). V lost 6 bases, J lost 2 bases, and 14 bases lay in between. Germline V gives CDR1 PRHDT, CDR2 FYEKMQ (reference sequence). This CDR3 contains 14 residues.

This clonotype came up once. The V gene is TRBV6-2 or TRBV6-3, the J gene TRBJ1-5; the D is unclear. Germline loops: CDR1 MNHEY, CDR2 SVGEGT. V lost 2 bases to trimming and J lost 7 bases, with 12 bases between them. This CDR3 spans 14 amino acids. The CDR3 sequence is CASSYLGGRQPQHF. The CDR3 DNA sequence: TGTGCCAGCAGTTACCTGGGAGGGCGGCAGCCCCAGCATTTT.

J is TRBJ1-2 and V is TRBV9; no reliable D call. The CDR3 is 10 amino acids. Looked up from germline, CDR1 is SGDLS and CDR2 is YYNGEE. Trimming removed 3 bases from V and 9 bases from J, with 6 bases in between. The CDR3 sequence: CASSGRSYTF. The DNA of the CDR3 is TGTGCCAGCAGCGGACGGAGCTACACCTTC.

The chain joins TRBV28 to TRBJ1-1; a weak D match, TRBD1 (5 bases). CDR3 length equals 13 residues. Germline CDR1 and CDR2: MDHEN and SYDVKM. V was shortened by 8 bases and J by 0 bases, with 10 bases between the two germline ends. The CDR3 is CASSTAMNTEAFF. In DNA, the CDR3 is TGTGCCAGCTCGACAGCCATGAACACTGAAGCTTTCTTT.

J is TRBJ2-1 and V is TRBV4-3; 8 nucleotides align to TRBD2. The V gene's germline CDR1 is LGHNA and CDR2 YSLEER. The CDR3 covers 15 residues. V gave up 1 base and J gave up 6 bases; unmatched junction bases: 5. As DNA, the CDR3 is TGCGCCAGCAGCCAAGGAAGCGGGGGCCCCAATGAGCAGTTCTTC. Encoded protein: CASSQGSGGPNEQFF.

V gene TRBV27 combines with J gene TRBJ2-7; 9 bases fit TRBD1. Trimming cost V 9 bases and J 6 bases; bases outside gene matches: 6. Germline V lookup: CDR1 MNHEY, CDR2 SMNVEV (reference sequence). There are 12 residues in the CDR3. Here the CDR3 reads CASKGTGREQYF. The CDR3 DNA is TGTGCCAGTAAAGGGACAGGGCGCGAGCAGTACTTC.

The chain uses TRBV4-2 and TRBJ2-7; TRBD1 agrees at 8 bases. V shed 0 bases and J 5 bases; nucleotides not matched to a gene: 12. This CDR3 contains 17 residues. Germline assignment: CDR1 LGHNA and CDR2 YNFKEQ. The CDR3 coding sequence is TGTGCCAGCAGCCAAGATCTAGACAGGGGTAGTGGTAACGAGCAGTACTTC. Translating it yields CASSQDLDRGSGNEQYF.